Listed below are T cell receptor beta chains from one sample, sequenced in a study of beta chain features in type 1 diabetes. Assay used: immunoSEQ multiplex PCR; TCRdb lists only in-frame clones, some missing. The profile shows about 110,000 clones, almost 40% of them singletons. Sequenced input: stem cell memory CD4+ T cells from blood. The source is a woman aged 18-35 years in good health. Both conserved end residues are part of each CDR3. A D gene is named only where the DNA matches it firmly. Where a row states a size, it is once, few, many or the class of an expanded clone; other rows omit it.

TGTGCCAGCAGCTTAGTTCGGGGCGAGCAGTACTTC CASSLVRGEQYF few TRBJ2-7 TRBV7-2 .
TGCGCCAGCAGCCAAGTGTTAGCCACCGGCGGGGGCGGGAGGCGGCAAGAGACCCAGTACTTC CASSQVLATGGGGRRQETQYF . TRBJ2-5 TRBV4-3 TRBD2
TGCGCCAGCAGTCGAGGACTAGCGGGAGGTACAGATACGCAGTATTTT CASSRGLAGGTDTQYF . TRBJ2-3 TRBV4-1 TRBD2
TGTGCCAGCAGCTTCGTCAAGGGACAGGGGCAAGAGACCCAGTACTTC CASSFVKGQGQETQYF . TRBJ2-5 TRBV11-1 TRBD1
TGTGCCAGCAGCCGCACTACTAGCGGGACGATGAATGAGCAGTTCTTC CASSRTTSGTMNEQFF few TRBJ2-1 TRBV7-9 TRBD2
TGTGCCAGCAGTCCCCGCCTCCGGGCTGGGGCCAACGTCCTGACTTTC CASSPRLRAGANVLTF many TRBJ2-6 TRBV28 .
TGTGCCAGCAGCCCCCGGGACATCCTATGGGGCACTGAAGCTTTCTTT CASSPRDILWGTEAFF few TRBJ1-1 TRBV7-9 .
TGTGCCAGCAGGGCCGATCCCAGGGCGGCCCAGTACTTC CASRADPRAAQYF few TRBJ2-5 TRBV2 .
TGTGCCACCAGCAGAGGCAAGGGGGACACCTATGGCTACACCTTC CATSRGKGDTYGYTF . TRBJ1-2 TRBV15 .
TGTGCCAGCAGCCCCTTGTACGAGCAGTACTTC CASSPLYEQYF few TRBJ2-7 TRBV7-8 .
TGTGCCACCCTTCGCCAGGGGAACACCGGGGAGCTGTTTTTT CATLRQGNTGELFF few TRBJ2-2 TRBV6-1 .
TGCGCCAGCAGCTTGGGGGACAGGGGCTACGAGCAGTACTTC CASSLGDRGYEQYF few TRBJ2-7 TRBV5-1 TRBD1
TGTGCCAGCAGCGCTTTAACAGGGGTCGCTGAAGCTTTCTTT CASSALTGVAEAFF . TRBJ1-1 TRBV7-9 TRBD1
TGTGCCAGCAGTACGGGTCCCTTGGGCTACACCTTC CASSTGPLGYTF once TRBJ1-2 TRBV28 .
TGTGCCAGTAGACTACCTCTAGCGGGAGGGCCTTACACCGGGGAGCTGTTTTTT CASRLPLAGGPYTGELFF few TRBJ2-2 TRBV19 TRBD2
TGTGCCAGCAGCCAAGATTGGATGAGCGGGAGAAGAGATACGCAGTATTTT CASSQDWMSGRRDTQYF few TRBJ2-3 TRBV14 TRBD2
TGTGCCAGTAGGAGACAGATCCAAGAGACCCAGTACTTC CASRRQIQETQYF . TRBJ2-5 TRBV19 .
TGTGCTAGTGGCCCCGGGACAGGGGCCCGACTGAACACTGAAGCTTTCTTT CASGPGTGARLNTEAFF few TRBJ1-1 TRBV12-5 TRBD1
TGTGCCAGCAGCCCCCCAGGTTTGGAGGTTTCCTACAATGAGCAGTTCTTC CASSPPGLEVSYNEQFF . TRBJ2-1 TRBV9 .
TGCGCCAGCAGCCAAGATCGGGGGTATGGCTACACCTTC CASSQDRGYGYTF few TRBJ1-2 TRBV4-1 .
TGTGCCAGCAGTTATCGGGATCCAATAGCTGGCTACACCTTC CASSYRDPIAGYTF . TRBJ1-2 TRBV6-5 .
TGTGCCAGCAGTCTCGACAGGGGCAATAATCAGCCCCAGCATTTT CASSLDRGNNQPQHF few TRBJ1-5 TRBV7-2 TRBD1
TGTGCCAGCAGTCCCCTTATGGCAGGGGGCAGGCGCCAGCCCCAGCATTTT CASSPLMAGGRRQPQHF once TRBJ1-5 TRBV27 TRBD1
TGTGCCAGCAGCTTAGGGCTCAGGGGACCTTATGGCTACACCTTC CASSLGLRGPYGYTF . TRBJ1-2 TRBV7-9 .
TGTGCCAGTAGCCCTATAGCGGGAGGCCGCCCCTACGAGCAGTACTTC CASSPIAGGRPYEQYF . TRBJ2-7 TRBV19 TRBD2
TGTGCCAGCAGCTTAACGACAGCATTCACTGAAGCTTTCTTT CASSLTTAFTEAFF . TRBJ1-1 TRBV7-8 .
TGCGCCAGCAGCCCTCCTTGGACAGGGGGATACAATGAGCAGTTCTTC CASSPPWTGGYNEQFF . TRBJ2-1 TRBV5-1 TRBD1
TGTGCCAGCAGCAAACAGGGACAGGGGAGGGGGCCCCAGCATTTT CASSKQGQGRGPQHF . TRBJ1-5 TRBV21-1 .
TGTGCCAGCAGTTTAGTAGGGGGCGTGTTCGCTTTCTTT CASSLVGGVFAFF . TRBJ1-1 TRBV28 TRBD1
TGTGCCAGCAGTTACCAGGGGGCAAGGGACGAGCAGTACTTC CASSYQGARDEQYF once TRBJ2-7 TRBV6-5 TRBD1
TGTGCCAGCTTCGGACAGGGGCCCTATGGCTACACCTTC CASFGQGPYGYTF few TRBJ1-2 TRBV5-6 TRBD1
TGTGCCAGCAGCTTAGGGACAGTTAACTATGGCTACACCTTC CASSLGTVNYGYTF . TRBJ1-2 TRBV7-9 .
TGTGCCAGCAGCTTAACGGATAAAGCGGGAGGGCCCAATGAGCAGTTCTTC CASSLTDKAGGPNEQFF once TRBJ2-1 TRBV7-3 TRBD2
TGCAGCGTTGGCTCTAGCGGGATCTCCGGGGAGCTGTTTTTT CSVGSSGISGELFF . TRBJ2-2 TRBV29-1 TRBD2
TGCAGCGTTCGCCGACTAGCGGGCACAGATACGCAGTATTTT CSVRRLAGTDTQYF few TRBJ2-3 TRBV29-1 TRBD2
TGTGCCAGCAACTCAAAGGGGGAAGGGAGGACCCAGTACTTC CASNSKGEGRTQYF . TRBJ2-5 TRBV11-2 .
TGCGCCAGCAGCCAAGGGACACTCTACACTGAAGCTTTCTTT CASSQGTLYTEAFF . TRBJ1-1 TRBV4-1 .
TGTGCCAGCACCAAGGAGACTAGCGGGACCTCATCCACGCAGTATTTT CASTKETSGTSSTQYF . TRBJ2-3 TRBV7-8 TRBD2
TGCAGCGTTGAAGAAGGCAGGGGGCCCTATGGCTACACCTTC CSVEEGRGPYGYTF . TRBJ1-2 TRBV29-1 TRBD1
TGTGCCTGGAGTGCACAGGGGAACACTGAAGCTTTCTTT CAWSAQGNTEAFF . TRBJ1-1 TRBV30 .
TGTGCCAGCAGGCGGACAGGGAGCGGCTACACCTTC CASRRTGSGYTF . TRBJ1-2 TRBV7-9 TRBD1
TGTGCCAGCAGCTTAGCAGGGACTAGCGGGAGTAGTGAGCACGAGCAGTACTTC CASSLAGTSGSSEHEQYF . TRBJ2-7 TRBV7-8 TRBD2
TGCGCCAGCAGCTTTTTTAGGGGGACCTCGAGGACGTACGAGCAGTACTTC CASSFFRGTSRTYEQYF . TRBJ2-7 TRBV5-1 .
TGTGCCAGCAGGCCTGGACAGGGGATCGCAGATACGCAGTATTTT CASRPGQGIADTQYF . TRBJ2-3 TRBV6-1 TRBD1
TGTGCCAGCAGCCCAGCGGGAGAGTCACCTAGCACAGATACGCAGTATTTT CASSPAGESPSTDTQYF . TRBJ2-3 TRBV11-2 TRBD2
TGCAGCGGTGGAGGGGCGTCAGAGACCCAGTACTTC CSGGGASETQYF many TRBJ2-5 TRBV29-1 .
TGTGCCAGCAGCCAGACAGGGATCGGGGGCACCGGGGAGCTGTTTTTT CASSQTGIGGTGELFF . TRBJ2-2 TRBV6-4 .
TGTGCCAGCAGAGAGGACAGGAGCACTGAAGCTTTCTTT CASREDRSTEAFF . TRBJ1-1 TRBV5-6 TRBD1
TGTGCCAGCTCACCCCTGACAGGGGGCGGTGGCTACACCTTC CASSPLTGGGGYTF once TRBJ1-2 TRBV18 TRBD1
TGTGCCAGCAGCTTGACAGGGGAGGGCTATGGCTACACCTTC CASSLTGEGYGYTF . TRBJ1-2 TRBV7-9 TRBD1
TGTGCCAGTAGTATATCTCGGAGCTACGAGCAGTACTTC CASSISRSYEQYF few TRBJ2-7 TRBV19 .
TGTGCCAGCCTCACAGGCCTGGAGCCCCAGCATTTT CASLTGLEPQHF . TRBJ1-5 TRBV6-5 .
TGTGCCAGCAGCTTTGGAGCTCCGGGACTAGGTCCCGAGACCCAGTACTTC CASSFGAPGLGPETQYF few TRBJ2-5 TRBV5-4 TRBD2